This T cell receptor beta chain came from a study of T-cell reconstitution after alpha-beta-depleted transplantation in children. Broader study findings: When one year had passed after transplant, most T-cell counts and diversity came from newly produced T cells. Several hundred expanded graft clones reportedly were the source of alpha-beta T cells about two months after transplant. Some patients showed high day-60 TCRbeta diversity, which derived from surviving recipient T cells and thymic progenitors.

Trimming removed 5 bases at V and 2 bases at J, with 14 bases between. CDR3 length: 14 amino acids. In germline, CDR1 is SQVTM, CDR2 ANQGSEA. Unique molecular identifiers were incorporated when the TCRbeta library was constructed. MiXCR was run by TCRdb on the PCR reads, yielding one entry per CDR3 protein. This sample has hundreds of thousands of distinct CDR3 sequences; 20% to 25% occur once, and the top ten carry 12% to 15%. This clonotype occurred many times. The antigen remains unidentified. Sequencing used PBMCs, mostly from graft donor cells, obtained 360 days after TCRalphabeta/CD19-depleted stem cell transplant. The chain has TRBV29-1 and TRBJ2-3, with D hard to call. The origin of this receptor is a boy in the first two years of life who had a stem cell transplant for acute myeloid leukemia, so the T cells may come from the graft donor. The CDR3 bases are TGCAGCGTTTTGTTTCGGGCATTCACAGATACGCAGTATTTT. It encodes CSVLFRAFTDTQYF.